Listed below are T cell receptor beta chains from one sample, sequenced in a study of persistence of HIV-infected CD4 T cells. These receptors have no known antigen. The protocol was immunoSEQ multiplex PCR, while the TCRdb copy is restricted to in-frame clones and leaves out a portion. The table includes 25,000 to 30,000 clones, roughly 75% detected once. Sample: CD4+ T cells sorted from PBMCs after approximately 18-hour stimulation, taken from a patient who received antiretroviral therapy. All receptors come from an adult woman with HIV who was CMV-seropositive. CDR3s leave out the opening cysteine and the closing phenylalanine or tryptophan. Each record gives: V gene, J gene, clone size, D gene, CDR3 protein. A D gene is named only where the DNA matches it firmly. Clone size is shown for a subset of rows, as once, few, many or a class of expanded clone.

V: TRBV9; J: TRBJ1-4; size: .; D: .; CDR3: ASSAQRDGFEKLF
V: TRBV3-1/TRBV3-2; J: TRBJ2-5; size: .; D: .; CDR3: ASSQTPALEY
V: TRBV10-2; J: TRBJ1-6; size: .; D: .; CDR3: ASSELGLLNSPLH
V: TRBV7-2; J: TRBJ2-1; size: once; D: TRBD2; CDR3: ASSSGLINNEQF
V: TRBV15; J: TRBJ1-2; size: .; D: TRBD1; CDR3: ATSRQGGYGYT
V: TRBV12-5; J: TRBJ1-4; size: .; D: .; CDR3: ASGLDRGRNEKLF
V: TRBV2; J: TRBJ1-1; size: once; D: .; CDR3: ASSGAGEEAF
V: TRBV2; J: TRBJ2-2; size: .; D: .; CDR3: ASSVDNRDTGELF
V: TRBV29-1; J: TRBJ2-1; size: .; D: .; CDR3: RVSLLNEQF
V: TRBV19; J: TRBJ2-5; size: .; D: TRBD2; CDR3: AVAGGSQETQY
V: TRBV3-1/TRBV3-2; J: TRBJ2-7; size: .; D: .; CDR3: ASSQGDGVTYEQY
V: TRBV29-1; J: TRBJ1-3; size: .; D: .; CDR3: SGGYSGNTIY
V: TRBV7-2; J: TRBJ1-6; size: .; D: .; CDR3: ASSLEDGGGSPLH
V: TRBV5-1; J: TRBJ1-1; size: .; D: TRBD1; CDR3: ASSPRTGTGTEAF
V: TRBV27; J: TRBJ1-6; size: .; D: .; CDR3: ASSANRVRRSYNSPLH
V: TRBV5-1; J: TRBJ1-2; size: .; D: TRBD1; CDR3: ASSLEYRGPNYGYT
V: TRBV30; J: TRBJ1-4; size: .; D: .; CDR3: AWSRGEGEKLF
V: TRBV29-1; J: TRBJ1-1; size: .; D: .; CDR3: SVEARRGGTEAF
V: TRBV6-2/TRBV6-3; J: TRBJ2-1; size: .; D: .; CDR3: ASSYSIGRLKYNEQF
V: TRBV19; J: TRBJ2-6; size: .; D: TRBD1; CDR3: ASSIETGIFHRALSGANVLT
V: TRBV19; J: TRBJ2-3; size: .; D: TRBD2; CDR3: ASSSPRRGGTDTQY
V: TRBV18; J: TRBJ2-1; size: .; D: TRBD2; CDR3: ASSELGAGGSSYNEQF
V: TRBV10-1; J: TRBJ2-5; size: .; D: .; CDR3: ASSALLGETQY
V: TRBV7-8; J: TRBJ1-2; size: .; D: TRBD1; CDR3: ASSFSDRGRGYT
V: TRBV7-2; J: TRBJ2-2; size: .; D: .; CDR3: ASSLRDPRITGELF
V: TRBV7-3; J: TRBJ1-5; size: .; D: .; CDR3: ASSLGDQPQH
V: TRBV19; J: TRBJ2-5; size: .; D: .; CDR3: ASSTGAQETQY
V: TRBV7-7; J: TRBJ2-1; size: .; D: .; CDR3: ASSSGDSPYNEQF
V: TRBV5-1; J: TRBJ1-1; size: .; D: TRBD1; CDR3: ASSWTGGTEAF
V: TRBV30; J: TRBJ1-3; size: .; D: TRBD1; CDR3: ASDGAGGGSGNTIY
V: TRBV5-1; J: TRBJ1-2; size: .; D: TRBD1; CDR3: ASSGRTGGNLGGGYT